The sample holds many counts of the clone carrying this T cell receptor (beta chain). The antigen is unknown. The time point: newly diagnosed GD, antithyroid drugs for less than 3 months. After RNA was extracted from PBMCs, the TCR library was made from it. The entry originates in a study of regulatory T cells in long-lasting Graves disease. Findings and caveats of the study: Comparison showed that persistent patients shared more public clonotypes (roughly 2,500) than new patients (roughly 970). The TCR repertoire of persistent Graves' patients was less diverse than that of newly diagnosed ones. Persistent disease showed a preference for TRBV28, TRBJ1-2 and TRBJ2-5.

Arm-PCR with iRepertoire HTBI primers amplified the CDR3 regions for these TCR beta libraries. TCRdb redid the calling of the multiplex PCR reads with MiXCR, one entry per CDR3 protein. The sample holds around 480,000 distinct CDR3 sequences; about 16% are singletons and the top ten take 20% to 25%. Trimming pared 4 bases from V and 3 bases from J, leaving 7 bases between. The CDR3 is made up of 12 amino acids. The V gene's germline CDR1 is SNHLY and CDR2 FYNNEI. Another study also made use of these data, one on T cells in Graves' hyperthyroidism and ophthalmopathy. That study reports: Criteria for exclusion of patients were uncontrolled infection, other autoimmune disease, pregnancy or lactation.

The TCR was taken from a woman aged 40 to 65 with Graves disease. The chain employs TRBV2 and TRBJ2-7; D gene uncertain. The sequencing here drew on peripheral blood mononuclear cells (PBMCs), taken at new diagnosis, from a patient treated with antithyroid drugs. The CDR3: CASSGGIYEQYF. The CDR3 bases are TGTGCCAGCAGTGGTGGGATCTACGAGCAGTACTTC.